What follows are 16 T cell receptor beta chains derived from one specimen sequenced in a study of a mutant IDH1 vaccine in newly diagnosed glioma (dated by TCRdb to the early 2020s). The receptor library was made with the immunoSEQ multiplex PCR assay. TCRdb took over this immuneACCESS table, retaining in-frame rearrangements with V and J assigned. Such tables are incomplete; in checked studies, under half of the missing clones stem from an unresolved V gene, and the remainder is unexplained. The sample contains about 50,000 clones, about 86% of them found a single time. The ten largest clones take up 7.4% of the sample. The intended sense of this specimen's time point label: week 5, during vaccination. Each vaccine dose, consisting of 300 ug of a 20-mer mutant IDH1 peptide in Montanide, was administered subcutaneously with topical imiquimod. Their cognate antigens are unknown. The sample consisted of PBMCs, taken from a glioma patient whose treatment included an IDH1 peptide vaccine. These TCRs come from a woman in her forties or fifties with glioma.

About this clone: A junction boundary mismatches the germline segment, possibly from a read error. This chain joins TRBV29-1 and TRBJ2-7; D call uncertain. The CDR3 contains 11 residues. The germline V gene has CDR1 SQVTM and CDR2 ANQGSEA. The CDR3 DNA follows: TGCAGCGTTGAACAGGCTTACGTGCAGTACTTC. Translated, it gives CSVEQAYVQYF.

The V call is TRBV30, the J call TRBJ1-1; the D is unclear. Trimming stripped 0 bases from V and 3 bases from J, with 11 bases between. Germline V gives CDR1 GTSNPN, CDR2 SVGIG (reference sequence). There are 14 residues in the CDR3. The CDR3 DNA is TGTGCCTGGAGTGTTTATGCAGTTTACACTGAAGCTTTCTTT. Translating it yields CAWSVYAVYTEAFF.

This clone showed up just a few times. CDR3 region: CASSLGTGLEAFF. The CDR3, as DNA: TGTGCCAGCAGCTTAGGGACAGGGCTTGAAGCTTTCTTT. The chain links TRBV11-2 to TRBJ1-1; 8 nucleotides agree with TRBD1. The CDR3 totals 13 residues. V gave up 1 base and J gave up 7 bases; unmatched junction bases: 2. Germline V gene lookup returns CDR1 SGHAT and CDR2 FQNNGV.

The V call is TRBV7-2, the J call TRBJ1-4, with TRBD1 matching 8 bases. This CDR3 contains 19 residues. Germline CDR1 and CDR2: SGHTA and FQGNSA. Unmatched junction bases numbered 11, after V lost 1 base and J lost 1 base. The CDR3 nucleotides read TGTGCCAGCAGCTTAGAAGATTGGTCCAGGGGGCGAACTAATGAAAAACTGTTTTTT. It codes for CASSLEDWSRGRTNEKLFF.

The count of this clone is one. This chain joins TRBV4-1 and TRBJ2-7; weak D call: TRBD1 (5 bases). CDR1 is MGHRA and CDR2 is YSYEKL in the germline V gene. The V gene lost 0 bases and the J gene lost 4 bases, with 10 bases spanning the gap. The CDR3 is made up of 14 amino acids. The CDR3 region is CASSQDPQGYEQYF. In DNA, the CDR3 is TGCGCCAGCAGCCAAGATCCCCAGGGATACGAGCAGTACTTC.

DNA for the CDR3: TGCGCCAGCAGCCAAGATCTCGTGACCCAGTACTTC. This codes for CASSQDLVTQYF. The chain carries TRBV4-1 and TRBJ2-5; no firm D call. V lost 0 bases, J lost 7 bases, and 6 bases lay in between. There are 12 residues in the CDR3. Looked up from germline, CDR1 is MGHRA and CDR2 is YSYEKL.

The chain employs TRBV2 and TRBJ1-2, with TRBD1 matching over 8 bases. CDR1 is SNHLY and CDR2 is FYNNEI in the germline V gene. This CDR3 contains 15 residues. The J segment lost 0 bases and the V segment lost 4 bases, leaving 4 bases of the junction unmatched. The CDR3 DNA is TGTGCCAGCAGTGTTACGACAGGGGCTAACTATGGCTACACCTTC. Translation: CASSVTTGANYGYTF.

There are a few counts of this clone. The rearrangement uses TRBV19 and TRBJ2-1, with 10 bases lining up with TRBD2. The germline CDR1 and CDR2 sequences are LNHDA and SQIVND (reference sequence). Trimming took 8 bases from V and 0 from J; bases not matched to a gene: 4. There are 15 residues in the CDR3. The CDR3 is CASLSGGPSYNEQFF. CDR3 sequence (DNA): TGTGCCAGTCTTAGCGGGGGGCCCTCCTACAATGAGCAGTTCTTC.

V usage is TRBV15 and J usage is TRBJ2-7, with D perhaps matching TRBD2 (6 bases). The CDR3 consists of 14 residues. The germline V gene has CDR1 LNHNV and CDR2 YYDKDF (reference sequence). V was shortened by 0 bases and J by 6 bases, with 12 bases between the two germline ends. CDR3 sequence (DNA): TGTGCCACCAGCAGAGAAGACGGGAGCTCCGAGCAGTACTTC. Its protein product is CATSREDGSSEQYF.

The rearrangement uses TRBV6-4 and TRBJ1-2; no clear D gene. The length of the CDR3 is 14 residues. Trimming took off 5 bases at V and 4 bases at J, with 14 bases between the two ends. Per germline, CDR1 MRHNA and CDR2 SNTAGT. The CDR3: CASSPGRTTYGYTF. In nucleotides, the CDR3 is TGTGCCAGCAGTCCCGGGAGAACCACCTATGGCTACACCTTC.

This chain connects TRBV28 to TRBJ2-4; D is possibly TRBD1 or TRBD2 (5 bases each). Per the germline V gene, CDR1 is MDHEN and CDR2 is SYDVKM. V was cut by 4 bases and J by 15 bases, with 16 bases left in between. The CDR3 is 12 residues long. In DNA, the CDR3 is TGTGCCAGCAGTTCAAGTACCGGGACCGGGTACTTC. Protein sequence: CASSSSTGTGYF.

In its sample, this clone was seen once. This chain uses TRBV7-9 with TRBJ1-1; D gene ambiguous. This CDR3 comprises 12 residues. Trimming shortened V by 3 bases and J by 5 bases, and 7 bases separated the two germline ends. The germline CDR1 and CDR2 sequences are SEHNR and FQNEAQ (reference sequence). The CDR3 DNA is TGTGCCAGCAGCTTTCCCAGGACTGAAGCTTTCTTT. Residues: CASSFPRTEAFF.

The rearrangement uses TRBV7-6 and TRBJ2-7, with unresolved D. The V end lost 5 bases, the J end lost 9 bases, and 14 bases lay between the germline ends. Looked up from germline, CDR1 is SGHVS and CDR2 is FNYEAQ. This CDR3 has 12 amino acids. This CDR3 is CASSLPPGGQYF. The DNA for the CDR3 is TGTGCCAGCAGCCTCCCGCCGGGTGGGCAGTACTTC.

The J gene is TRBJ1-6, the V gene TRBV9, with D uncertain. CDR1 is SGDLS, CDR2 YYNGEE, per germline. The CDR3 contains 13 residues. With 4 bases removed from V and 8 bases from J, the gap between germline ends came to 10 bases. CDR3 bases: TGTGCCAGCAGCTCCCGACGGGATTCACCCCTCCACTTT. This codes for CASSSRRDSPLHF.

The chain uses TRBV19 and TRBJ2-1; 10 nucleotides match TRBD2. CDR3 size: 14 residues. Losses at the gene ends were 6 bases for V and 9 bases for J; bases not matched to a gene: 8. The V gene's germline CDR1 is LNHDA and CDR2 SQIVND (reference sequence). CDR3 sequence: CASSTGTSVIEQFF. CDR3 nucleotide sequence: TGTGCCAGTAGCACCGGGACTAGCGTGATTGAGCAGTTCTTC.

The genes are TRBV21-1 and TRBJ2-7. TRBV21-1 is a listed pseudogene. CDR3 length: 11 residues. The CDR3 nucleotides are TGTGGGGGGACGGCGACCTACGAGCAGTACTTC. This translates into CGGTATYEQYF.